This TCR beta chain was documented in a study of blood T cell repertoires in COVID-19. On the study more broadly: Nucleic acid was either cDNA or gDNA, and it came from T cells, B-cell-depleted T cells, or PBMCs.

CDR3 length: 14 amino acids. Trimming cost V 1 base and J 2 bases, with 8 bases left between them. CDR1 KGHSH and CDR2 LQKENI come from the germline V gene. As processed by the authors: The assay estimated nucleated cells by amplifying reference gene primers. Measured with immunoSEQ multiplex PCR; TCRdb has only the in-frame clones, and not every one. V, J and clone size are those of that table, while D and trimming were read from the DNA. The sample contains more than 140,000 clones, roughly 88% of which appear only once. The V call is TRBV18, the J call TRBJ2-5; weak D call: TRBD1 (6 bases). The sequencing input was peripheral blood. This clonotype was sampled from a woman aged 45 to 65 in a cohort sampled during active or convalescent COVID-19. CDR3: CASSPQGQQETQYF. In DNA, the CDR3 is TGTGCCAGCTCACCACAAGGACAGCAAGAGACCCAGTACTTC.